This T cell receptor (beta chain) was found in a study of metastatic and nonmetastatic thyroid tumors. Study-wide context: Across blood and tumor or nodule tissue, repertoires from malignant and benign thyroid patients were compared with one another.

In the authors' methods: A classifier of distant metastasis in papillary thyroid cancer was built from CDR3 differences (across clinicopathological groups). Using MiXCR, TCRdb reanalyzed the PCR reads. The authors' filters were not applied to this entry. The sample lists roughly 34,000 clones; approximately 15% were seen once. Points on this clone: Its antigen is currently unknown.

Study-wide results and caveats: According to reports, the diversity of TCR beta was significantly higher in malignant thyroid tumors than in benign nodules, and this held in both blood and tumor samples.

Germline V gene sequence: CDR1 DFQATT, CDR2 SNEGSKA (reference sequence). Trimming stripped 1 base from V and 1 base from J, with 10 bases between. CDR3 length: 14 residues. All patients were untreated before thyroid surgery. The receptor's source is a male donor with papillary thyroid cancer or a benign thyroid nodule (not recorded which). Some clones in this sample may be carry-over from other donors' samples. The rearrangement links TRBV20-1 to TRBJ1-2; D possibly corresponds to TRBD1 (6 bases). The specimen was blood. CDR3 bases: TGCAGTGCTAGAGTGGGGGCTAATAACTATGGCTACACCTTC. This codes for CSARVGANNYGYTF.